Each of the 3 T cell receptor beta chains below was sequenced from the same sample in a study of T cell repertoires in cytomegalovirus infection. These TCRs are of unknown antigen specificity. TCRdb recomputed calls from the reads with MiXCR, one row per CDR3 protein. The table lists around 570,000 distinct CDR3 sequences, approximately 40% of them singletons. The input for sequencing was cultured PBMCs, taken from culture after CMV antigen stimulation. The origin of the receptors is a human donor in good health (CMV status not recorded). Some clones in this sample may be carry-over from other donors' samples.

This clonotype was seen once. V gene TRBV14 combines with J gene TRBJ2-1, with D perhaps matching TRBD1 or TRBD2 (5 bases each). The CDR3 is 15 residues long. CDR1 and CDR2 (germline): SGHDN, FVKESK. V dropped 0 bases and J dropped 4 bases, with 10 bases sitting between them. In DNA form, the CDR3 reads TGTGCCAGCAGCCAAGATCGAGGGGTATACAATGAGCAGTTCTTC. Protein: CASSQDRGVYNEQFF.

This clonotype has more than one count but fewer than ten. The chain carries TRBV7-4 and TRBJ2-1; 9 nucleotides match TRBD2. The CDR3 runs 16 residues. Germline CDR1 and CDR2: SGHVT and SQSDAQ. Losses at the gene ends were 3 bases for V and 8 bases for J; bases not matched to a gene: 11. CDR3 sequence (DNA): TGTGCCAGCAGCTTCCCCCCCCTAGCGGGACGGCATGAGCAGTTCTTC. Protein: CASSFPPLAGRHEQFF.

The chain couples TRBV9 to TRBJ2-1; 11 nucleotides line up with TRBD2. The germline gives CDR1 SGDLS, CDR2 YYNGEE. The CDR3 has 15 residues. Germline trimming cut 3 bases from V and 6 bases from J; bases unmatched to any gene: 5. The CDR3 here is CASSELAGAPNEQFF. The CDR3 DNA reads TGTGCCAGCAGCGAACTAGCGGGGGCCCCCAATGAGCAGTTCTTC.